Included here is one TCR beta chain sequence, with context. This clone appeared a single time. The clone's antigen remains unknown. Base qualities are not recorded, but no much larger clone differs from it by a single base. The record originates from a study of cytomegalovirus exposure and HLA in healthy donors (dated by TCRdb to the late 2010s). With regard to the full study: According to an earlier analysis of around 600 of the donors, about 180 million T cells yielded 117 million unique TCR beta sequences and 276 Gb of sequence data. An earlier analysis of 587 of the donors used high-throughput TCR beta sequencing to judge whether each TCR beta V gene segment behaved as functional or pseudogenic. Of the approximately 370 genotyped donors, 81% were placed in the genetic ancestry cluster associated with self-reported Caucasian donors. On average, around 240,000 unique TCR beta nucleotide sequences were sequenced per donor among 398 genotyped donors of the cohort, with around 19% of those sequences being non-productive. Several DR-DQ haplotypes were treated as single units for association and clustering because of strong linkage in the cohort. An early release covering approximately 600 HLA-typed donors comprised approximately 290 gigabases of sequencing data and around 80 million unique TCR sequences. A later analysis re-analyzed previously published TCR beta repertoires from 500 to 700 donors and added high-resolution HLA genotyping to study TCR occurrence patterns. In the later analysis, no new phenotypic data were used to find candidate immune exposures; instead, reliance was placed on TCR beta sequences and their occurrence across donors. The study was designed to test whether signatures of past pathogen exposure could be identified by cataloging public T cell receptors. The study profiled the T cell repertoires of hundreds of subjects by immunosequencing and related them to cytomegalovirus serostatus. Along with the approximately 670-subject first cohort, a separate validation cohort of 120 different subjects was used. A later genetic analysis took genome-wide SNP genotypes for about three fifths of the 666 donors and used that subset as a discovery cohort. All discovery cohort repertoires had been generated on a single sequencing platform. Both class I and class II loci were covered by HLA typing, at four-digit resolution. High-throughput TCR immunosequencing, statistical association of individual TCRs with disease status, and machine learning were combined to predict cytomegalovirus infection status. Donor age, sex, ethnicity and CMV serostatus were collected together with the repertoire data. The number of donors typed differed by locus, with roughly 629-640 for A, B, C, DRB1 and DQB1, roughly 520 for DQA1, 600 to 610 for DPA1, and some 450 for DPB1.

The cohort consisted of some 670 healthy bone marrow donors. All cohort members were sampled while nominally healthy, although unrecorded immune exposures were likely present. The donor tested CMV seropositive and was one of the 289 seropositive cohort members. Every donor gave a peripheral blood sample, and the peripheral blood mononuclear cells from that sample were used for TCR beta sequencing. Genomic DNA was extracted from the blood cell samples with the Qiagen DNeasy Blood Extraction Kit. Deletion took 5 bases off V and 7 bases off J, with a span of 30 bases between the germline ends. The germline V gene (reference sequence) gives CDR1 as PRHDT and CDR2 as FYEKMQ. From the cysteine up to the phenylalanine, the CDR3 has a length of 19 residues. Only CDR3 DNA remains: 57 bases, in frame from the first base. Receptor libraries were prepared by the immunoSEQ multiplex PCR assay. For the multiplex PCR, a mixture combining 60 forward primers for TCR Vbeta segments and 13 reverse primers for TCR Jbeta segments was used. The CDR3 region of rearranged TCR beta genes was amplified from genomic DNA by a multiplex PCR assay. On the Illumina HiSeq System, the amplified TCR beta libraries were sequenced as 87-base-pair reads. Per the original workflow: In a later analysis, approximately 74 million unique TCR beta chains were counted across the 500 to 850 repertoires, and some 10 million of these chains were shared by at least two donors. Raw reads were error-corrected and collapsed into unique sequences by a nearest-neighbor algorithm in which closely related sequences were merged to remove PCR and sequencing errors. V, D and J gene segments were assigned by aligning CDR3 sequences to IMGT reference sequences. Each retained sequence needed at least a six-nucleotide match to both a V gene segment and a J gene segment. A rearrangement counted as productive if the CDR3 had no stop codons and remained in frame with V and J, and every other rearrangement counted as non-productive. Following IMGT convention, CDR3 was defined as the stretch from the second conserved V-encoded cysteine to the conserved J-encoded phenylalanine. The earlier analysis of some 600 of the donors excluded sequences that lacked an unambiguous match to a single V gene segment. In an earlier analysis of some 590 of the donors, a V segment was called functional when productive rearrangements were above 56.7%, and segregating when the standard deviation between donors exceeded 5%. A statistical classification framework was built for diagnosing cytomegalovirus status from the catalog of TCR beta chain sequences. In a later analysis, TCR nucleotide sequences were compared against IMGT/GENE-DB human TR gene sequences so that V and J genes could be assigned. The TCRdist pipeline was used in a later analysis to assign CDR3 sequences and most-parsimonious VDJ recombination scenarios. A later analysis defined each TCR beta chain by its CDR3 amino acid sequence plus V-gene family, and excluded reads lacking a unique V-gene family. In a later analysis, fewer than 600 highly shared, low-generation-probability nucleotide sequences were removed to address suspected cross-contamination and a sequencing artifact. A later analysis calculated a clonal expansion index for each public chain from normalized within-repertoire ranks of inferred template counts. In a later analysis, generation probabilities were computed with a VDJ recombination model fitted to out-of-frame rearrangements, and the resulting probabilities were checked against IGoR. In a later analysis, TCR-TCR, TCR-HLA and TCR-CMV co-occurrence was scored with hypergeometric tests, and a repertoire-size bias correction was applied to TCR pairs. To estimate false discovery rates, a later analysis permuted the HLA or CMV assignments 20 times. A later analysis grouped co-occurring TCRs with DBSCAN, adding TCRdist sequence similarity when clustering within HLA-allele-positive subsets. For co-occurrence clustering, repertoires with fewer than 30,000 or more than 120,000 public chains were excluded, along with a handful of repertoires with anomalous nucleotide sharing. The table comes from immuneACCESS by way of TCRdb, which keeps in-frame sequences with V and J called. Part of the clones is missing from these tables; in studies checked, under half for an unresolved V gene and the rest for unknown reasons. V and J calls and clone size follow that table, whereas D and trimming were derived from the DNA. This sample has about 160,000 clones in its table, and 79% of those were observed once. The ten largest clones take up 6.3% of the sample.

General study outcomes and caveats: Compared with equally common non-associated chains, HLA-associated TCR beta chains in a later analysis were more clonally expanded and had lower generation probabilities. A later genetic analysis associated a missense DCLRE1C variant with V-gene and J-gene trimming of TCR beta chains, and an independent cohort replicated the association. In the study, 150 to 200 TCR beta chains were listed as associated with cytomegalovirus. According to a later genetic analysis, donors in an Asian-associated ancestry cluster had fewer N-insertions in productive TCRs than the approximately 650-donor mean. An earlier analysis of approximately 590 of the donors showed that most TCR beta V segments appeared in productive rearrangements either about 87% or about 30% of the time, which broadly matched IMGT annotations. Three of the identified cytomegalovirus-associated TCR beta chains were confirmed in vitro to be specific for cytomegalovirus antigens. The cohort was sequenced for TCR beta chains only, and without alpha or paired-chain data the features that could be detected were limited. In a later analysis, more than 15,000 TCR beta sequences were associated with specific HLA alleles at a false discovery rate of 0.05. In a later analysis, TCR association rates were found to vary across HLA loci, with the most associated TCRs seen for DRB1 alleles and the fewest for HLA-C alleles. In both the original and validation cohorts, the classifier was reported to diagnose cytomegalovirus status with high specificity and sensitivity. A further reported finding was that TCR beta sequences accurately predicted the HLA-A and HLA-B alleles for most subjects in the first cohort. The sequencing pipeline was judged likely to have produced a cluster of highly shared sequence variants as a technical artifact. In a later analysis, most CMV-associated TCR beta chains were found to appear HLA-restricted, with HLA associations seemingly driven largely by CMV exposure. Because the 87-base-pair reads could not distinguish some IMGT-functional V segments, including TRBV6-2 and TRBV6-3, those segments were excluded. Correlated functional status among segregating V segments might be attributable to linkage disequilibrium, but an unknown experimental factor could not be ruled out. A later analysis reported that several top co-occurrence clusters appeared linked to parvovirus B19, influenza, CMV and Epstein-Barr virus. Roughly uniform sequencing depth across donors was assumed in presence/absence analyses, although this assumption may not hold. Across donors, most TCR sequences were observed very rarely, whereas some public TCRs were present in many individuals. According to the authors, the approach could potentially be generalized to other disease states and immunological phenotypes. Strong co-occurrence of HLA alleles, especially DR and DQ, made assigning TCR associations to individual alleles difficult. Immune exposure information for the cohort was limited to CMV serostatus. Because HLA typing was unavailable for some donors at each locus, only the typed subset was used in association tests. The earlier analysis of about 600 of the donors excluded some 16 rarely observed V segments, including chromosome 9 orphons, because counts were too low.

The TCR was taken from a man in his fifties or sixties in good health and CMV-seropositive. The V and J segments used are TRBV13 and TRBJ2-1, with a tentative D gene TRBD2 over 5 matching bases. Sequencing was carried out using PBMCs. The CDR3 sequence is CASSTTSTDGDYTANEQFF. The sequenced DNA is TGTGCCAGCAGCACAACCTCAACCGATGGTGACTATACCGCAAATGAGCAGTTCTTC.